The 22 T cell receptor beta chains below come from one sample, sequenced in a study of cytomegalovirus exposure and HLA in healthy donors. Vbeta (60) and Jbeta (13) primers were used in the PCR. Repertoires were generated with immunoSEQ multiplex PCR, while TCRdb's copy carries only in-frame clones and drops some. The repertoire has more than 95,000 clones, approximately 83% of them found once; the top ten carry 6.1%. The specimen sequenced was PBMCs. All receptors derive from a man between 18 and 35 years old in good health and CMV-seronegative.

This clone was observed a few times. The rearrangement uses TRBV5-6 and TRBJ1-3; tentative D call: TRBD1 (6 bases). V was shortened by 1 base and J by 1 base, with 9 bases between the two germline ends. This CDR3 has 15 amino acids. In germline, CDR1 is SGHDT, CDR2 YYEEEE. The CDR3 spells CASSLRQGSGNTIYF. The DNA for the CDR3 is TGTGCCAGCAGCTTGAGGCAGGGGTCTGGAAACACCATATATTTT.

This rearrangement joins TRBV29-1 to TRBJ2-7; D uncertain. The V end lost 4 bases, the J end lost 2 bases, and 6 bases lay between the germline ends. The CDR3 is 11 amino acids. Germline V gene lookup returns CDR1 SQVTM and CDR2 ANQGSEA. This CDR3 is CSVASAYEQYF. The CDR3 nucleotides read TGCAGCGTTGCGTCAGCCTACGAGCAGTACTTC.

This chain links TRBV7-2 with TRBJ2-3; no firm D call. Germline CDR1 is SGHTA and CDR2 is FQGNSA. V lost 5 bases to trimming and J lost 2 bases, with 14 bases between them. The CDR3 runs 15 residues. For the CDR3, the DNA is TGTGCCAGCAGCCAAGAGCGCTTATACACAGATACGCAGTATTTT. Its protein is CASSQERLYTDTQYF.

The V call is TRBV27, the J call TRBJ2-7; 9 bases line up with TRBD1. This CDR3 is built from 15 residues. Germline CDR1 and CDR2: MNHEY and SMNVEV (reference sequence). With 6 bases clipped from V and 3 bases from J, the junction kept 9 bases outside the gene matches. As DNA, the CDR3 is TGTGCCAGCAGGACGGGACAGGGAAGATTCTACGAGCAGTACTTC. Encoded protein: CASRTGQGRFYEQYF.

The chain carries TRBV6-5 and TRBJ2-3; tentatively, D is TRBD2 (7 bases). Trimming stripped 4 bases from V and 4 bases from J, with 15 bases between. The CDR3 spans 15 residues. In germline, CDR1 is MNHEY, CDR2 SVGAGI. The CDR3 region has the DNA TGTGCCAGCAGTTCCGGGGGGCCTCTAGCAGATACGCAGTATTTT. This gives the protein CASSSGGPLADTQYF.

The chain carries TRBV6-5 and TRBJ1-2, with TRBD1 identical over 8 bases. J was trimmed by 5 bases and V by 7 bases; bases with no gene match: 9. The CDR3 length is 14 residues. Germline CDR1 reads MNHEY; CDR2 reads SVGAGI. The CDR3 region has the DNA TGTGCCAGCACTCCGGCAGGGGGCGGGTATGGCTACACCTTC. This translates into CASTPAGGGYGYTF.

The chain links TRBV6-5 to TRBJ2-7, with D perhaps TRBD1 (5 bases). Trimming took 5 bases from V and 0 from J, leaving 8 bases between them. This CDR3 has 13 amino acids. The V gene's germline CDR1 is MNHEY and CDR2 SVGAGI. The CDR3 sequence: CASSKTVSYEQYF. The CDR3 DNA reads as TGTGCCAGCAGTAAGACAGTCTCCTACGAGCAGTACTTC.

The gene calls are TRBV7-2 and TRBJ2-1; 10 nucleotides agree with TRBD2. The CDR3 contains 16 residues. CDR1 and CDR2 from the germline V gene are SGHTA and FQGNSA. The V gene end was trimmed by 4 bases and the J gene end by 10 bases; junction bases not matched to a gene: 13. The CDR3 sequence is CASSSPGSGRGREQFF. DNA for the CDR3: TGTGCCAGCAGCTCCCCGGGGAGCGGGAGGGGGCGGGAGCAGTTCTTC.

This clone has just a few counts. The chain joins TRBV9 to TRBJ1-1; a possible D gene is TRBD1 (6 bases). The CDR3 runs to 22 residues. From germline, CDR1 is SGDLS and CDR2 YYNGEE. Trimming left V 0 bases short and J 1 base short, with 31 bases between. As DNA, the CDR3 is TGTGCCAGCAGCGTAGTCCCTCCCGGGACGGGACAATCCCATATCGGGAACACTGAAGCTTTCTTT. It specifies CASSVVPPGTGQSHIGNTEAFF.

V usage is TRBV5-1 and J usage is TRBJ2-5; D is unclear. The CDR3 has 13 amino acids. V was clipped by 4 bases and J by 5 bases, with 12 bases between them. The V gene's germline CDR1 is SGHRS and CDR2 YFSETQ. The chain's CDR3 is CASSQSGMETQYF. The CDR3 nucleotides are TGCGCCAGCAGCCAGTCGGGTATGGAGACCCAGTACTTC.

This clone appeared a few times. This chain uses TRBV4-3 with TRBJ2-1; TRBD1 matches at 10 bases. Trimming at V came to 0 bases and at J to 4 bases, leaving 12 bases not matched to a gene. This CDR3 contains 19 residues. CDR1 is LGHNA, CDR2 YSLEER, per germline. DNA of the CDR3: TGCGCCAGCAGCCAAGATCTGAGAATCGACAGGGGGCAATACAATGAGCAGTTCTTC. Protein sequence: CASSQDLRIDRGQYNEQFF.

The rearrangement uses TRBV6-1 and TRBJ1-5; D call uncertain. V lost 2 bases to trimming and J lost 6 bases, with 14 bases between them. The CDR3 contains 15 residues. Germline V gives CDR1 MNHNS, CDR2 SASEGT. As DNA, the CDR3 is TGTGCCAGCAGTGAATTTGTCGCGATGGTTCAGCCCCAGCATTTT. Amino acid sequence: CASSEFVAMVQPQHF.

This chain uses TRBV6-1 with TRBJ2-5, with D possibly TRBD1 on 6 matching bases. This CDR3 is 15 amino acids long. V was shortened by 4 bases and J by 1 base, with 13 bases between the two germline ends. Germline-derived CDR1 and CDR2 are MNHNS and SASEGT. The CDR3 bases are TGTGCCAGCAGTGCGTACAGGGTGGCCCAAGAGACCCAGTACTTC. It codes for CASSAYRVAQETQYF.

This chain connects TRBV5-1 to TRBJ1-1, with D uncertain. Trimming cost V 3 bases and J 2 bases, with 8 bases left between them. The germline gives CDR1 SGHRS, CDR2 YFSETQ. The CDR3 is made up of 13 amino acids. This CDR3 is CASSSLTNTEAFF. The CDR3 DNA reads as TGCGCCAGCAGCTCCCTAACTAACACTGAAGCTTTCTTT.

This sequence joins TRBV7-2 and TRBJ2-1, with 12 nucleotides matching TRBD2. V was pared by 4 bases and J by 4 bases, with 8 bases of the junction left unmatched. The CDR3 sequence is 17 residues long. The germline CDR1 and CDR2 sequences are SGHTA and FQGNSA. The CDR3 spells CASSYTLAGGRYNEQFF. The CDR3 bases are TGTGCCAGCAGCTACACTCTAGCGGGAGGGAGATACAATGAGCAGTTCTTC.

The rearrangement uses TRBV7-9 and TRBJ2-1; possible D gene TRBD2, 6 bases. This CDR3 has 11 residues. The V end lost 6 bases, the J end lost 7 bases, and 7 bases lay between the germline ends. Germline V gene sequence: CDR1 SEHNR, CDR2 FQNEAQ (reference sequence). The chain's CDR3 is CASRLANEQFF. CDR3 sequence (DNA): TGTGCCAGCAGGCTAGCGAATGAGCAGTTCTTC.

The CDR3 region is CASSDGLAGARTYEQYF. The CDR3 nucleotides read TGCGCCAGCAGTGATGGGCTAGCGGGAGCGCGGACCTACGAGCAGTACTTC. This chain uses TRBV10-1 with TRBJ2-7, with 10 bases lining up with TRBD2. J lost 2 bases, V lost 3 bases, and 10 bases had no gene match. Per germline, CDR1 WNHNN and CDR2 SYGVQD (reference sequence). The CDR3 runs to 17 residues.

This clone was observed once. V is TRBV4-1 and J is TRBJ2-7, with D possibly TRBD1 on 5 matching bases. V lost 1 base to trimming and J lost 6 bases, with 10 bases between them. Germline V lookup: CDR1 MGHRA, CDR2 YSYEKL. CDR3 length: 13 residues. The CDR3 protein is CASSQGVRGEQYF. The CDR3 bases are TGCGCCAGCAGCCAAGGAGTAAGGGGCGAGCAGTACTTC.

The genes are TRBV7-9 and TRBJ2-3; 7 bases fit TRBD2. The germline V gene has CDR1 SEHNR and CDR2 FQNEAQ (reference sequence). The CDR3 is 15 amino acids. J was trimmed by 1 base and V by 3 bases; bases with no gene match: 4. CDR3 loop: CASSFGAGGTDTQYF. In DNA form, the CDR3 reads TGTGCCAGCAGCTTTGGGGCGGGAGGCACAGATACGCAGTATTTT.

This clone occurred once. The chain joins TRBV7-7 to TRBJ2-3; TRBD1 might be the D (6 bases). CDR3 size: 14 residues. CDR1 is SSHAT and CDR2 is FNYEAQ in the germline V gene (reference sequence). V was pared by 5 bases and J by 1 base, with 10 bases between. CDR3 sequence (DNA): TGTGCCAGCAGCGTCGGACAGCGCACAGATACGCAGTATTTT. It yields the protein CASSVGQRTDTQYF.

The J gene is TRBJ1-1, the V gene TRBV30; TRBD1 matches at 9 bases. Germline V gene data show CDR1 as GTSNPN and CDR2 as SVGIG (reference sequence). The V and J ends lost 1 base and 10 bases, in that order; junction bases with no gene match: 4. The CDR3 extends over 12 amino acids. The DNA for the CDR3 is TGTGCCTGGAGTGCCGGGACAGGGTTAGCTTTCTTT. This gives the protein CAWSAGTGLAFF. Full variable domain (outside the CDR3, taken from reference TRBV30 and TRBJ1-1): SQTIHQWPATLVQPVGSPLSLECTVEGTSNPNLYWYRQAAGRGLQLLFYSVGIGQISSEVPQNLSASRPQDRQFILSSKKLLLSDSGFYLCAWSAGTGLAFFGQGTRLTVV.

The gene calls are TRBV4-1 and TRBJ1-1; D is perhaps TRBD1 (5 bases). The CDR3 sequence is 15 residues long. Germline CDR1 is MGHRA and CDR2 is YSYEKL. V lost 4 bases to trimming and J lost 1 base, with 13 bases between them. The CDR3, as DNA: TGCGCCAGCAGCCGATTCCTTACAGGGAACACTGAAGCTTTCTTT. It yields the protein CASSRFLTGNTEAFF.